Listed here is a single T cell receptor (beta chain). What it recognizes is unknown. The source of the sample is a study of vaccination effects on CD4 cells after COVID-19. Study at large: Antigen-specific CD4+ T cells were expanded with viral peptide pools in the ViraFEST assay before sequencing.

Study observations and caveats: Only a single clone (1 of 255 vaccine-induced clones in healthy vaccinees) cross-reacted with common cold coronaviruses. Clones induced by infection and by vaccine showed marked clonal contraction late after vaccination.

Profiled with immunoSEQ multiplex PCR; TCRdb holds only in-frame clones, not every one. The sample has 20,000 to 25,000 clones, around 69% seen once; the top ten hold roughly 11%. The germline V and J ends were trimmed by 2 bases and 2 bases, with 12 bases remaining between them. Germline V lookup: CDR1 SGHRS, CDR2 YFSETQ. CDR3 length: 15 amino acids. Subsequent to roughly 9 days of culture, CD4+ T cells were isolated. Cultures got half-medium changes with IL-2 on days 3 and 7. The receptor was derived from a human donor who received a COVID-19 vaccine. The gene calls are TRBV5-1 and TRBJ2-3; possibly TRBD1 for D (6 bases). The sequences come from CD4+ T cells from PBMCs cultured without peptide, collected before COVID-19 vaccination. CDR3 bases: TGCGCCAGCAGCTTTCAGGACAGTCACACAGATACGCAGTATTTT. Translated: CASSFQDSHTDTQYF.